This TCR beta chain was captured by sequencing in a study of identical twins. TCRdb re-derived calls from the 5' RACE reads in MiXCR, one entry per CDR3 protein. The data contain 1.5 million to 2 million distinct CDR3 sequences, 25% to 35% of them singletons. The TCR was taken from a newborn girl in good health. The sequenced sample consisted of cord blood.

In nucleotides, the CDR3 is TGTGCCAGCAGCGGCGCCTTGGAAGGCATTCAGTACTTC. Amino acids: CASSGALEGIQYF. The gene calls are TRBV14 and TRBJ2-4; D unclear. Trimming cost V 5 bases and J 9 bases, with 14 bases left between them. The V gene's germline CDR1 is SGHDN and CDR2 FVKESK. There are 13 residues in the CDR3.